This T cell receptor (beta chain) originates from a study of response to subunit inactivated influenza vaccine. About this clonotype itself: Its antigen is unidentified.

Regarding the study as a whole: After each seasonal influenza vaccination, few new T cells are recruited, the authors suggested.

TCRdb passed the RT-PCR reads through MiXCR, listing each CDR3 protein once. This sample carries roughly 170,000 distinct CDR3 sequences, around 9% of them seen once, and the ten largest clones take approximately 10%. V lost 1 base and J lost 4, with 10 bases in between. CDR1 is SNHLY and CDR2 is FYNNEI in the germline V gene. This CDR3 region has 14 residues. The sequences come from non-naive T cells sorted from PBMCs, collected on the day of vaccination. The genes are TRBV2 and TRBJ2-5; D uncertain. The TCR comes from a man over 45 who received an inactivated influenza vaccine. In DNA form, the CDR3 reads TGTGCCAGCAGTGAAGGTTGGGCTCGAGAGACCCAGTACTTC. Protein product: CASSEGWARETQYF.